What follows describes a single TCR beta chain. Its target is unknown. The data stem from a study of cytomegalovirus exposure and HLA in healthy donors. Study-wide results and caveats: Researchers reported in a later analysis that common viral pathogens appeared linked to several top clusters.

Vbeta (60) and Jbeta (13) primers were used in the PCR. Repertoires were generated with immunoSEQ multiplex PCR, while TCRdb's copy carries only in-frame clones and drops some. The profile covers more than 80,000 clones, with about 80% appearing a single time and approximately 4% taken by the ten largest. V was shortened by 1 base and J by 4 bases, with 13 bases between the two germline ends. CDR3 length: 15 amino acids. Germline assignment: CDR1 MGHRA and CDR2 YSYEKL. This sequence was found in a female donor in good health and CMV-seropositive. The sample comprised PBMCs. This chain uses TRBV4-1 with TRBJ1-2, with D possibly TRBD1 on 5 matching bases. For the CDR3, the DNA is TGCGCCAGCAGCCAAGGTGGGGCAGCTCTCTATGGCTACACCTTC. As protein: CASSQGGAALYGYTF.